The entry that follows covers one T cell receptor beta chain sequence. The antigen is undetermined. This sample was taken from a study of cytomegalovirus exposure and HLA in healthy donors. General observations from the study: A later analysis linked about 17,000 TCR beta sequences to HLA alleles at 0.05 false discovery rate. In a later analysis, a missense DCLRE1C variant was linked to TCR beta V- and J-gene trimming.

PCR involved 60 Vbeta and 13 Jbeta primers. The table came from immunoSEQ multiplex PCR; TCRdb's copy has only in-frame clones and leaves some out. The sample includes around 99,000 clones, 60% to 80% seen only once; the top ten take around 3.4%. CDR3 length: 16 amino acids. All the people who gave samples were healthy bone marrow donors. The receptor was isolated from a man aged 35 to 55 in good health and CMV-seronegative. The V call is TRBV21-1, the J call TRBJ1-6; whether TRBD1, the table's D call, matches the DNA was not checked. TRBV21-1 is a documented pseudogene. The specimen was PBMCs. The CDR3 protein is CASSFVDRDYNSPLHF. CDR3 DNA: TGTGCCAGCAGCTTCGTGGACAGGGATTATAATTCACCCCTCCACTTT.